This T cell receptor beta chain is from a study of beta chain features in type 1 diabetes. Study-level points and caveats: For patients and controls alike, PCR might favor shorter templates to the same degree. Researchers report that Type 1 diabetes patients had moderately but significantly shorter TCRB CDR3s across all four CD4+ subsets.

Every isolated RNA sample was fully reverse transcribed, so sequencing captured expressed TCRB transcripts. Assay used: immunoSEQ multiplex PCR; TCRdb lists only in-frame clones, some missing. The sample consists of around 280,000 clones, over 12% of them appearing once. This clone has a handful of counts. Antigen specificity is unknown. Via the markers CD45RO/CCR7/CD25/CD127/CD95/CD27, stem cell-like memory, regulatory, central memory and naive CD4+ cells were sorted. The CDR3 length is 17 residues. Germline V gene sequence: CDR1 SGHAT, CDR2 FQNNGV. V dropped 3 bases and J dropped 2; count of bases not matched to a gene: 10.

Sample: naive CD4+ T cells from blood. This sequence originates from a young man with type 1 diabetes. This chain connects TRBV11-2 to TRBJ2-1, with 7 bases fitting TRBD2. The CDR3 sequence: CASSFRSTGGPYNEQFF. The CDR3 nucleotides read TGTGCCAGCAGCTTTAGGTCCACGGGAGGCCCCTACAATGAGCAGTTCTTC.